This entry lists 22 T cell receptor beta chains sequenced from one sample in a study of blood T cell repertoires in COVID-19. Profiled with immunoSEQ multiplex PCR; TCRdb holds only in-frame clones, not every one. The sample holds 200,000 to 250,000 clones; about 81% are singletons and the top ten take roughly 8.2%. The sequencing sample was made of peripheral blood. The receptors originated from a woman older than 75 with COVID-19, enrolled during active disease.

The count of this clone is one. The chain combines TRBV27 with TRBJ2-7; 8 positions match TRBD2. From germline, CDR1 is MNHEY and CDR2 SMNVEV (reference sequence). Trimming took 7 bases from V and 1 from J; bases not matched to a gene: 9. This CDR3 has 15 amino acids. In DNA, the CDR3 is TGTGCCAGCAACACAAAAGTAGCGGGGTCCTACGAGCAGTACTTC. Translating gives CASNTKVAGSYEQYF.

The rearrangement joins TRBV19 to TRBJ2-2, with 7 bases identical to TRBD2. The CDR3 length is 15 residues. Looked up from germline, CDR1 is LNHDA and CDR2 is SQIVND (reference sequence). V shed 10 bases, J shed 2 bases, and the junction held 10 bases outside the gene matches. CDR3 sequence reads: CATRGVFFNTGELFF. CDR3 nucleotides: TGTGCCACCCGGGGGGTTTTTTTTAACACCGGGGAGCTGTTTTTT. The whole variable domain, filled in from reference TRBV19 and TRBJ2-2, reads DGGITQSPKYLFRKEGQNVTLSCEQNLNHDAMYWYRQDPGQGLRLIYYSQIVNDFQKGDIAEGYSVSREKKESFPLTVTSAQKNPTAFYLCATRGVFFNTGELFFGEGSRLTVL.

The rearrangement uses TRBV10-3 and TRBJ1-2; 9 nucleotides agree with TRBD1. With 6 bases clipped from V and 6 bases from J, the junction kept 5 bases outside the gene matches. CDR1 ENHRY and CDR2 SYGVKD come from the germline V gene. The length of the CDR3 is 13 residues. This chain's CDR3 is CAIRQGASDGYTF. For the CDR3, the DNA is TGTGCCATCAGACAGGGGGCGTCTGATGGCTACACCTTC.

Remarks on this clone: Other DNA variants within this sample encode the same CDR3. This rearrangement joins TRBV29-1 to TRBJ1-2, with TRBD1 identical over 12 bases. The V and J ends lost 7 bases and 5 bases, in that order; junction bases with no gene match: 5. CDR1 is SQVTM, CDR2 ANQGSEA, per germline. This CDR3 is built from 13 residues. For the CDR3, the DNA is TGCAGCGCCCCGGGACAGGGGGCATATGGCTACACCTTC. Encoded protein: CSAPGQGAYGYTF.

Note on this clone: This same CDR3 is encoded by further DNA sequences in the sample. V usage is TRBV28 and J usage is TRBJ1-2; weak D call: TRBD1 (5 bases). Deletions cut 3 bases from V and 3 bases from J, with 11 bases between. The germline V gene has CDR1 MDHEN and CDR2 SYDVKM. The CDR3 covers 14 residues. The CDR3 nucleotides are TGTGCCAGCAGTTTTGGGGGGAGGGACTATGGCTACACCTTC. It specifies CASSFGGRDYGYTF.

The V gene is TRBV19, the J gene TRBJ1-2; the D gene is possibly TRBD1 (5 bases). The V end lost 1 base, the J end lost 0 bases, and 9 bases lay between the germline ends. Germline assignment: CDR1 LNHDA and CDR2 SQIVND (reference sequence). The CDR3 is made up of 15 amino acids. DNA for the CDR3: TGTGCCAGTAGTATAGCAGACAGCGCTAACTATGGCTACACCTTC. This translates into CASSIADSANYGYTF.

In the case of this clone: This CDR3 is also generated by other DNA sequences in the sample. J is TRBJ2-6 and V is TRBV30; D remains unclear. The CDR3 length is 13 residues. From germline, CDR1 is GTSNPN and CDR2 SVGIG (reference sequence). Trimming stripped 3 bases from V and 1 base from J, with 4 bases between. The CDR3 loop is CAWRTSGANVLTF. Here the CDR3 DNA reads TGTGCCTGGAGGACTTCTGGGGCCAACGTCCTGACTTTC.

The chain combines TRBV5-1 with TRBJ2-1; TRBD1 is a possible D gene (6 bases). The ends were cut back, 2 bases at V and 2 bases at J, with 17 bases in the middle. There are 17 residues in the CDR3. Germline assignment: CDR1 SGHRS and CDR2 YFSETQ. Here the CDR3 reads CASSLSPGESTYNEQFF. CDR3 DNA sequence: TGCGCCAGCAGCTTATCGCCAGGGGAGTCGACCTACAATGAGCAGTTCTTC.

A few counts support this clone. V gene TRBV5-6 combines with J gene TRBJ1-2, with TRBD1 as a possible D gene (5 bases). V lost 0 bases to trimming and J lost 8 bases, with 8 bases between them. Germline V gives CDR1 SGHDT, CDR2 YYEEEE. The CDR3 sequence is 12 residues long. The CDR3 DNA sequence: TGTGCCAGCAGCTTGGCAGGGTTCGGCTACACCTTC. Its protein product is CASSLAGFGYTF. Full variable domain (missing parts from reference TRBV5-6 and TRBJ1-2): DAGVTQSPTHLIKTRGQQVTLRCSPKSGHDTVSWYQQALGQGPQFIFQYYEEEERQRGNFPDRFSGHQFPNYSSELNVNALLLGDSALYLCASSLAGFGYTFGSGTRLTVV.

The chain joins TRBV6-5 to TRBJ2-7; D not resolved. V dropped 7 bases and J dropped 2 bases, with 12 bases sitting between them. In germline, CDR1 is MNHEY, CDR2 SVGAGI. The CDR3 length is 13 residues. The CDR3 region is CASIAPLTYEQYF. The CDR3 DNA follows: TGTGCCAGCATAGCTCCTCTCACCTACGAGCAGTACTTC.

This clone turned up a few times. In DNA form, the CDR3 reads TGTGCCAGCAGCCCCGCGGGGAGACCGAGCACAGATACGCAGTATTTT. Its protein product is CASSPAGRPSTDTQYF. V usage is TRBV7-3 and J usage is TRBJ2-3; TRBD2 might be the D (6 bases). The CDR3 totals 16 residues. Per the germline V gene, CDR1 is SGHTA and CDR2 is FQGTGA. Trimming cost V 5 bases and J 0 bases, with 15 bases left between them.

The chain couples TRBV2 to TRBJ2-2; possibly TRBD1 for D (7 bases). The CDR3 contains 15 residues. V shed 4 bases and J shed 4 bases, with 13 bases lying between them. Germline values: CDR1 SNHLY, CDR2 FYNNEI. The CDR3: CASSVVQGGTGELFF. DNA for the CDR3: TGTGCCAGCAGTGTAGTCCAGGGGGGCACCGGGGAGCTGTTTTTT.

This sequence joins TRBV2 and TRBJ1-2; D possibly corresponds to TRBD1 (6 bases). Trimming shortened V by 11 bases and J by 7 bases, and 23 bases separated the two germline ends. Germline V gene sequence: CDR1 SNHLY, CDR2 FYNNEI. This CDR3 is built from 14 residues. The CDR3 DNA follows: TGTGCCGGCTTCGGGAACAGGGATTATCGTGGCTACACCTTC. This gives the protein CAGFGNRDYRGYTF.

The chain recombines TRBV12-3 or TRBV12-4 with TRBJ2-3; 9 bases align to TRBD1. The junction had 5 bases not matched to a gene; V was cut back by 6 bases and J by 7 bases. CDR3 length equals 13 residues. The DNA of the CDR3 is TGTGCCAGCAGGGGACAGGGTTACTATACGCAGTATTTT. Its protein product is CASRGQGYYTQYF.

This chain connects TRBV5-1 to TRBJ1-3, with D unresolved. The CDR3 extends over 15 amino acids. Per germline, CDR1 SGHRS and CDR2 YFSETQ. V lost 0 bases and J 2 bases, leaving 9 bases between the germline ends. The CDR3 protein is CASSLASGTGNTIYF. As DNA, the CDR3 is TGCGCCAGCAGCTTGGCATCGGGTACTGGAAACACCATATATTTT.

This clone was found once. The rearrangement uses TRBV30 and TRBJ2-5, with TRBD1 identical over 10 bases. With V trimmed by 3 bases and J by 4 bases, 2 bases remained unmatched. Germline V gives CDR1 GTSNPN, CDR2 SVGIG (reference sequence). The CDR3 contains 13 residues. The CDR3 loop is CAWSRDRGETQYF. The CDR3 DNA follows: TGTGCCTGGAGCCGGGACAGGGGAGAGACCCAGTACTTC.

This clone occurred once. The same CDR3 can be traced to other DNA sequences in this sample. The V call is TRBV30, the J call TRBJ1-1; D remains ambiguous. CDR3 length: 11 residues. V was trimmed by 0 bases and J by 8 bases, leaving 7 bases between them. CDR1 is GTSNPN and CDR2 is SVGIG in the germline V gene (reference sequence). The CDR3 sequence: CAWSVLREAFF. CDR3 nucleotides: TGTGCCTGGAGTGTACTAAGAGAAGCTTTCTTT. The full variable domain, its missing parts supplied by reference TRBV30 and TRBJ1-1, is SQTIHQWPATLVQPVGSPLSLECTVEGTSNPNLYWYRQAAGRGLQLLFYSVGIGQISSEVPQNLSASRPQDRQFILSSKKLLLSDSGFYLCAWSVLREAFFGQGTRLTVV.

This chain links TRBV10-3 with TRBJ1-2; D is undetermined. CDR1 is ENHRY and CDR2 is SYGVKD in the germline V gene. V was trimmed by 10 bases and J by 10 bases, leaving 13 bases between them. The length of the CDR3 is 10 residues. The CDR3 sequence: CATREVAYTF. CDR3 nucleotides: TGTGCCACACGGGAGGTTGCCTACACCTTC.

The rearrangement uses TRBV18 and TRBJ2-2, with D hard to call. This CDR3 has 11 amino acids. In germline, CDR1 is KGHSH, CDR2 LQKENI. V lost 7 bases to trimming and J lost 5 bases, with 5 bases between them. CDR3 bases: TGTGCCAGCTTATCGACCGGGGAGCTGTTTTTT. It encodes CASLSTGELFF.

This clone was detected a few times. V and J are TRBV5-1 and TRBJ1-6, with D maybe TRBD1 (5 bases). The germline V gene has CDR1 SGHRS and CDR2 YFSETQ. The V and J ends lost 3 bases and 9 bases respectively, with 16 bases between them. The length of the CDR3 is 15 residues. CDR3 sequence (DNA): TGCGCCAGCAGCTCGTGGGGGGTACAAGGTTCACCCCTCCACTTT. Encoded protein: CASSSWGVQGSPLHF.

The J gene is TRBJ2-1, the V gene TRBV24-1, with D possibly matching TRBD2 (5 bases). Germline values: CDR1 KGHDR, CDR2 SFDVKD. This CDR3 has 16 residues. Trimming left V 0 bases short and J 9 bases short, with 17 bases between. CDR3 amino acids: CATSDLALGSYGEQFF. The CDR3 DNA is TGTGCCACCAGTGATTTGGCCCTTGGGAGTTACGGTGAGCAGTTCTTC.

The chain uses TRBV27 and TRBJ2-7; 8 bases align to TRBD1. The trim removed 5 bases at V and 2 bases at J, leaving 5 bases unmatched. The V gene's germline CDR1 is MNHEY and CDR2 SMNVEV (reference sequence). The CDR3 extends over 14 amino acids. The CDR3 loop is CASSPQGGAYEQYF. CDR3 DNA: TGTGCCAGCAGTCCACAGGGGGGCGCCTACGAGCAGTACTTC.